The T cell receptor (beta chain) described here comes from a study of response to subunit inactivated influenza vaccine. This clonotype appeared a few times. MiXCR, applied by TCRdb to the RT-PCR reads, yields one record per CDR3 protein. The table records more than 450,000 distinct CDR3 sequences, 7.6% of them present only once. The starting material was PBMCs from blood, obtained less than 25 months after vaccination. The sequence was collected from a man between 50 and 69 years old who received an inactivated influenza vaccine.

The CDR3 region is CASKGGPNTEAFF. The DNA of the CDR3 is TGCGCCAGCAAAGGGGGACCGAACACTGAAGCTTTCTTT. V usage is TRBV4-3 and J usage is TRBJ1-1; D might be TRBD1 (6 bases). The CDR3 is made up of 13 amino acids. The germline V and J ends were trimmed by 7 bases and 1 base, with 10 bases remaining between them. Germline assignment: CDR1 LGHNA and CDR2 YSLEER.